The clone carrying this TCR beta chain was detected only once. The data were taken from a study of T cell responses to AZD1222 COVID-19 vaccine. Background on the study: Investigators merged groups given second doses at roughly 4 or roughly 12 weeks.

Only in-frame clones appear in the TCRdb table, and some are missing; sequencing was by immunoSEQ multiplex PCR. This repertoire shows around 140,000 clones, roughly 90% found once; its top ten account for about 1.5%. Germline-derived CDR1 and CDR2 are KGHDR and SFDVKD. The CDR3 sequence is 15 residues long. After removal of 2 bases from V and 7 bases from J, the junction contained 6 bases not matched to a gene. The receptor was isolated from an adult in good health. The chain joins TRBV24-1 to TRBJ2-1, with TRBD1 matching 8 bases. Sequenced here: peripheral blood, sampled on day 0 of AZD1222 vaccination. Written as DNA, the CDR3 is TGTGCCACCAGTGATTCAATAGACAGGGGTAATGAGCAGTTCTTC. Translation: CATSDSIDRGNEQFF.